This T cell receptor beta chain was sequenced during a study of molecular identifiers for immune sequencing clone quantification. Study observations and caveats: More than 97% of effector molecules, versus under 1% of naive-cell molecules, belonged to clones above 20 RNA copies.

TCRdb re-called the PCR reads through MiXCR, storing one row per CDR3 protein. The sample lists 45,000 to 60,000 distinct CDR3 sequences; approximately 40% were seen once. As for this clonotype: The antigen is not known.

The sequence was collected from a human donor in good health. Some libraries in this study had Jurkat cell RNA spiked in. The specimen sequenced was naive CD8+ T cells from blood, with Jurkat cell RNA spiked in. Subset noted: FACS-sorted CD8+CD4-CCR7+CD45RA+ naive T cells.

The CDR3 DNA reads TGTGCCAGCAGCCCTAGGCTACCCGGGACTAGCGGGACCCCTACCTACGAGCAGTACTTC. This sequence encodes CASSPRLPGTSGTPTYEQYF. The rearrangement uses TRBV7-9 and TRBJ2-7, with TRBD2 matching 13 bases. V was clipped by 5 bases and J by 2 bases; unmatched bases: 18. This CDR3 region has 20 residues. The germline V gene encodes CDR1 SEHNR and CDR2 FQNEAQ (reference sequence).